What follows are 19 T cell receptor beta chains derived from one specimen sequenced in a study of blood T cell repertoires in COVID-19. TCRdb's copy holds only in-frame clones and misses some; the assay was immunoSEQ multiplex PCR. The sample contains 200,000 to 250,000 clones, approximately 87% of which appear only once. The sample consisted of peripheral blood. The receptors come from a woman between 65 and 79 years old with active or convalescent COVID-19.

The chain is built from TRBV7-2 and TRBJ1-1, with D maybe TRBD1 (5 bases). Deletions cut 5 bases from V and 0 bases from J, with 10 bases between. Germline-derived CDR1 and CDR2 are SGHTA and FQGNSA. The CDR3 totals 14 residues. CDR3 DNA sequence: TGTGCCAGCAGCACGACAGATCTGAACACTGAAGCTTTCTTT. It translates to CASSTTDLNTEAFF.

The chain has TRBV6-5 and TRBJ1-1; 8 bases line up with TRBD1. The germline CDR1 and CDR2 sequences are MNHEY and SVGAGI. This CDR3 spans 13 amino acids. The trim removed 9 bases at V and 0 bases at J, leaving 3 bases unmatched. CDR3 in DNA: TGTGCCAGTGGGGACAGGATGAACACTGAAGCTTTCTTT. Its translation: CASGDRMNTEAFF.

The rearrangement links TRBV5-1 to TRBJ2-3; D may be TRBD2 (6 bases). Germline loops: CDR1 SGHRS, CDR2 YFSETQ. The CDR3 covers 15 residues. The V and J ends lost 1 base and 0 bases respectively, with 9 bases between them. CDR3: CASSLRETSTDTQYF. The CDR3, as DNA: TGCGCCAGCAGCTTGCGGGAGACTAGCACAGATACGCAGTATTTT.

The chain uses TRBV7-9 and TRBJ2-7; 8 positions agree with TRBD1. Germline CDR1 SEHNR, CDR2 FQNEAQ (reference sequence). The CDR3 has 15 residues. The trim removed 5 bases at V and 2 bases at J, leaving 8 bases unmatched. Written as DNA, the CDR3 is TGTGCCAGCAGCCCTCGGACAGGGAGTACCTACGAGCAGTACTTC. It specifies CASSPRTGSTYEQYF.

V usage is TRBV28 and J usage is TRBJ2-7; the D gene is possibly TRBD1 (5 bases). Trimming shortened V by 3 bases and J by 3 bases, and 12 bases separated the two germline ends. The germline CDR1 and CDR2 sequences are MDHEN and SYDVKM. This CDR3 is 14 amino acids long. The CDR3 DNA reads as TGTGCCAGCAGTTTCGCAGGGCCCCTCTACGAGCAGTACTTC. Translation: CASSFAGPLYEQYF.

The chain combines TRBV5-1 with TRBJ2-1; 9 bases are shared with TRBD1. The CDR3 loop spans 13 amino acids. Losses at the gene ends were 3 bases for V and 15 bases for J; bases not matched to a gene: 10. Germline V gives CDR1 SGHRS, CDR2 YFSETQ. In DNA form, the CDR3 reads TGCGCCAGCAGCTGGGACAGGGAAGGAGTGGCGTTCTTC. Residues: CASSWDREGVAFF.

CDR3 region: CAITTGETGANVLTF. CDR3 nucleotides: TGTGCCATCACTACAGGGGAAACTGGGGCCAACGTCCTGACTTTC. This rearrangement joins TRBV10-3 to TRBJ2-6, with 7 bases lining up with TRBD1. The V segment lost 7 bases and the J segment 2 bases; nucleotides outside the gene matches: 5. The CDR3 totals 15 residues. Germline V gene sequence: CDR1 ENHRY, CDR2 SYGVKD.

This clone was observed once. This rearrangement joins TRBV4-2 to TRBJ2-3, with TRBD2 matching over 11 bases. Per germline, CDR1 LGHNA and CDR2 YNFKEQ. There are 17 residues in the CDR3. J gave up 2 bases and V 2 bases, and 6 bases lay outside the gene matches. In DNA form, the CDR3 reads TGTGCCAGCAGCCAAACCGGGACTAGCGGCCTCACAGATACGCAGTATTTT. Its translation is CASSQTGTSGLTDTQYF.

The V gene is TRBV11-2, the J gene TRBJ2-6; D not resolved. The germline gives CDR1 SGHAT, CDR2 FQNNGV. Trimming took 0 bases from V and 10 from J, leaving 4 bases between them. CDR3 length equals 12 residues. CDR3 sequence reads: CASSLEQNVLTF. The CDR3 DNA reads TGTGCCAGCAGCTTAGAACAGAACGTCCTGACTTTC.

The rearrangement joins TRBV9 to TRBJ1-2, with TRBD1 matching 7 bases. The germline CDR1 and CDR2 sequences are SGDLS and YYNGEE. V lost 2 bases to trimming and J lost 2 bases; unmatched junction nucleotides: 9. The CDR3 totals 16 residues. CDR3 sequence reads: CASSVMEGASNYGYTF. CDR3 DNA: TGTGCCAGCAGCGTTATGGAGGGGGCGAGCAACTATGGCTACACCTTC. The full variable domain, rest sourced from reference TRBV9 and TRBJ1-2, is DSGVTQTPKHLITATGQRVTLRCSPRSGDLSVYWYQQSLDQGLQFLIQYYNGEERAKGNILERFSAQQFPDLHSELNLSSLELGDSALYFCASSVMEGASNYGYTFGSGTRLTVV.

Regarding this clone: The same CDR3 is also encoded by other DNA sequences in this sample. The CDR3 DNA reads as TGTGCCAGCAGCTCTAGGGGCAATGAGCAGTTCTTC. This translates into CASSSRGNEQFF. This rearrangement joins TRBV7-9 to TRBJ2-1; D may be TRBD1 (5 bases). The V and J ends lost 4 bases and 6 bases respectively, with 7 bases between them. The CDR3 covers 12 residues. In germline, CDR1 is SEHNR, CDR2 FQNEAQ (reference sequence). Full variable domain (outside the CDR3, taken from reference TRBV7-9 and TRBJ2-1): DTGVSQNPRHKITKRGQNVTFRCDPISEHNRLYWYRQTLGQGPEFLTYFQNEAQLEKSRLLSDRFSAERPKGSFSTLEIQRTEQGDSAMYLCASSSRGNEQFFGPGTRLTVL.

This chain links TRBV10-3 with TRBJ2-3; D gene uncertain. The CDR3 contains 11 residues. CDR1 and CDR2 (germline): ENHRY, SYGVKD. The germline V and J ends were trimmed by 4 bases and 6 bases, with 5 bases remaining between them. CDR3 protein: CAISARDTQYF. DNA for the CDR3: TGTGCCATCAGTGCTCGGGATACGCAGTATTTT.

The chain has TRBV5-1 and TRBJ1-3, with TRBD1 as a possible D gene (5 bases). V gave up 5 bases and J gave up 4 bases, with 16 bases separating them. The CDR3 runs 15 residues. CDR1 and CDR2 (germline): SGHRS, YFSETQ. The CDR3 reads CASSSQGLEGNTIYF. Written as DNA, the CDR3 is TGCGCCAGCAGTTCCCAGGGACTCGAAGGAAACACCATATATTTT. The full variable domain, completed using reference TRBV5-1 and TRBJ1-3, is KAGVTQTPRYLIKTRGQQVTLSCSPISGHRSVSWYQQTPGQGLQFLFEYFSETQRNKGNFPGRFSGRQFSNSRSEMNVSTLELGDSALYLCASSSQGLEGNTIYFGEGSWLTVV.

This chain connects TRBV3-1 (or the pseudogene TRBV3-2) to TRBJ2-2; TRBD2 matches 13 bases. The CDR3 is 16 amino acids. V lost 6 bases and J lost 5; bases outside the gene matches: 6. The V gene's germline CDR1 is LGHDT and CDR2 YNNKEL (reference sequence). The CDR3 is CASRHGLAGETGELFF. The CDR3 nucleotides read TGTGCCAGCAGACACGGACTAGCGGGGGAAACCGGGGAGCTGTTTTTT.

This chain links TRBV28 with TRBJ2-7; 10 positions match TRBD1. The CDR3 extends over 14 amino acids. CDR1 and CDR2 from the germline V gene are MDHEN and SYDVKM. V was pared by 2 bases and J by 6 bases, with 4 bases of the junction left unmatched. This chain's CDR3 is CASSLGQGVTEQYF. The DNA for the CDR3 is TGTGCCAGCAGTTTAGGACAGGGGGTTACCGAGCAGTACTTC. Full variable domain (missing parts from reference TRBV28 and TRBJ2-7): DVKVTQSSRYLVKRTGEKVFLECVQDMDHENMFWYRQDPGLGLRLIYFSYDVKMKEKGDIPEGYSVSREKKERFSLILESASTNQTSMYLCASSLGQGVTEQYFGPGTRLTVT.

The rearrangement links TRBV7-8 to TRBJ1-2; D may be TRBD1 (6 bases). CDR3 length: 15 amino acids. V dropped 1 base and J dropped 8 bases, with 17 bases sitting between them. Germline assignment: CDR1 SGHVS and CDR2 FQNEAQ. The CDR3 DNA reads TGTGCCAGCAGCTTAGGGCCAGGGGATTATGAGGGCTACACCTTC. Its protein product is CASSLGPGDYEGYTF.

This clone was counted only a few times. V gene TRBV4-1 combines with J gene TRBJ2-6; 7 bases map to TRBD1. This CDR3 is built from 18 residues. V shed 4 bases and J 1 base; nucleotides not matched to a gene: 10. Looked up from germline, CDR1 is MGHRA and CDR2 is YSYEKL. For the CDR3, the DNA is TGCGCCAGCAGCCTCGTCCGGGACAGTTTTTCTGGGGCCAACGTCCTGACTTTC. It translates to CASSLVRDSFSGANVLTF.

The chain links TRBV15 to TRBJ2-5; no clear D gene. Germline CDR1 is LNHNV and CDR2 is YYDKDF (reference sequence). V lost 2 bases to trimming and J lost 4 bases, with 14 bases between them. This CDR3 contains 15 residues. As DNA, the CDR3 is TGTGCCACCAGCAGAATGGGCCAGATTGGAGAGACCCAGTACTTC. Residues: CATSRMGQIGETQYF. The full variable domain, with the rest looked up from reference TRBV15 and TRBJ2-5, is DAMVIQNPRYQVTQFGKPVTLSCSQTLNHNVMYWYQQKSSQAPKLLFHYYDKDFNNEADTPDNFQSRRPNTSFCFLDIRSPGLGDTAMYLCATSRMGQIGETQYFGPGTRLLVL.

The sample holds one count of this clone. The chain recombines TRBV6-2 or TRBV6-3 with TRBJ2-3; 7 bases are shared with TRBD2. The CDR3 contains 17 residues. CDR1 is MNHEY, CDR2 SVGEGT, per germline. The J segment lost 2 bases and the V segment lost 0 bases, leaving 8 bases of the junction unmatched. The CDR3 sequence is CASSYSGIAGPTDTQYF. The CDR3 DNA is TGTGCCAGCAGTTACTCGGGGATAGCGGGCCCCACAGATACGCAGTATTTT.